The clone carrying this TCR beta chain appeared a single time. The antigen is unknown. The sample is drawn from a study of PD-1 blockade in classical Hodgkin lymphoma. Patients all relapsed after autologous stem cell transplantation, and there was variation in brentuximab vedotin exposure. Notes on the study in general: Whereas CD4+ TCR diversity had risen significantly by C4D1, CD8+ TCR diversity had not. Diminished baseline TCR diversity has been reported in newly diagnosed patients relative to healthy donors. Newly diagnosed patients and complete responders had comparable diversity at baseline.

Only in-frame clones appear in the TCRdb table, and some are missing; sequencing was by immunoSEQ multiplex PCR. The data show over 80,000 clones, roughly 90% seen once. This material consisted of peripheral blood mononuclear cells (PBMCs), taken at baseline. The receptor comes from a human donor with classical Hodgkin lymphoma.

As DNA, the CDR3 is TGTGCCAGCAGAACAACAGGGGGCCGTAACACTGAAGCTTTCTTT. It encodes CASRTTGGRNTEAFF. This chain joins TRBV11-2 and TRBJ1-1; 9 bases are shared with TRBD1. J was trimmed by 2 bases and V by 6 bases; bases with no gene match: 7. The CDR3 totals 15 residues. In germline, CDR1 is SGHAT, CDR2 FQNNGV.